Below, 11 T cell receptor beta chains from the same sample are listed, as sequenced in a study of blood T cell repertoires in COVID-19. The repertoire was sequenced with immunoSEQ multiplex PCR; TCRdb's copy has only in-frame clones and lacks some. The table shows around 94,000 clones, with about 91% occurring only once. Sequences were obtained from peripheral blood. These receptors all stem from a man aged 18-30 years with acute or convalescent COVID-19.

The count of this clone is one. The genes are TRBV19 and TRBJ1-1, with D hard to call. The length of the CDR3 is 14 residues. CDR1 and CDR2 from the germline V gene are LNHDA and SQIVND (reference sequence). V was clipped by 5 bases and J by 1 base, with 11 bases between them. The CDR3 sequence is CASSFPRGNTEAFF. The CDR3 DNA reads TGTGCCAGTAGTTTCCCCCGGGGGAACACTGAAGCTTTCTTT.

The chain uses TRBV5-6 and TRBJ1-5, with 8 bases that match TRBD1. The CDR3 covers 18 residues. Trimming at V came to 0 bases and at J to 3 bases, leaving 11 bases not matched to a gene. In germline, CDR1 is SGHDT, CDR2 YYEEEE. The chain's CDR3 is CASSLERGTGRFNQPQHF. CDR3 coding DNA: TGTGCCAGCAGCTTGGAACGAGGGACAGGTCGCTTCAATCAGCCCCAGCATTTT. Looking up the rest from reference TRBV5-6 and TRBJ1-5 gives the full variable domain: DAGVTQSPTHLIKTRGQQVTLRCSPKSGHDTVSWYQQALGQGPQFIFQYYEEEERQRGNFPDRFSGHQFPNYSSELNVNALLLGDSALYLCASSLERGTGRFNQPQHFGDGTRLSIL.

The chain uses TRBV5-6 and TRBJ2-1; 9 bases are shared with TRBD1. Trimming cost V 4 bases and J 8 bases; bases outside gene matches: 7. In germline, CDR1 is SGHDT, CDR2 YYEEEE. The CDR3 is made up of 14 amino acids. The CDR3 coding sequence is TGTGCCAGCAGCCCCATAACAGGGGGCTATGAGCAGTTCTTC. Translation: CASSPITGGYEQFF.

This clone was counted once. The rearrangement uses TRBV19 and TRBJ1-4; 8 nucleotides match TRBD1. The CDR3 length is 13 residues. Trimming at V came to 9 bases and at J to 5 bases, leaving 5 bases not matched to a gene. Germline loops: CDR1 LNHDA, CDR2 SQIVND (reference sequence). CDR3 in DNA: TGTGCCAGCCTCAGGGGGCCGAATGAAAAACTGTTTTTT. This sequence encodes CASLRGPNEKLFF.

The J gene is TRBJ2-5, the V gene TRBV3-1 (or the pseudogene TRBV3-2); weak D call: TRBD2 (6 bases). V dropped 4 bases and J dropped 3 bases, with 15 bases sitting between them. CDR3 length: 15 amino acids. Germline-derived CDR1 and CDR2 are LGHDT and YNNKEL (reference sequence). The CDR3 bases are TGTGCCAGCAGCCCCCCGGGACTTCGAAAAGAGACCCAGTACTTC. Its protein is CASSPPGLRKETQYF.

This chain connects TRBV5-1 to TRBJ1-4, with D possibly TRBD1 on 5 matching bases. The CDR3 spans 16 residues. Per the germline V gene, CDR1 is SGHRS and CDR2 is YFSETQ. V shed 1 base and J shed 0 bases, with 10 bases lying between them. The CDR3: CASSLLTATTNEKLFF. The DNA for the CDR3 is TGCGCCAGCAGCTTGCTGACAGCTACAACTAATGAAAAACTGTTTTTT.

The count of this clone is one. The chain uses TRBV19 and TRBJ2-1, with TRBD2 as a possible D gene (5 bases). Deletions cut 8 bases from V and 1 base from J, with 15 bases between. The CDR3 loop spans 15 amino acids. Germline V lookup: CDR1 LNHDA, CDR2 SQIVND (reference sequence). This CDR3 is CASGGHSLSYNEQFF. CDR3 coding DNA: TGTGCCAGTGGAGGTCACTCACTATCCTACAATGAGCAGTTCTTC.

This clone was seen only a few times. Written as DNA, the CDR3 is TGTGCCAGCAGCCCGATGGGACTAGCGTTCGATGAGCAGTTCTTC. Translating it yields CASSPMGLAFDEQFF. The chain joins TRBV3-1 (or the pseudogene TRBV3-2) to TRBJ2-1; 10 positions agree with TRBD2. The CDR3 spans 15 residues. The germline gives CDR1 LGHDT, CDR2 YNNKEL (reference sequence). V trimming: 4 bases; J trimming: 8 bases; junction bases outside the gene matches: 8.

The gene calls are TRBV5-1 and TRBJ1-1, with 7 bases that match TRBD1. The V gene's germline CDR1 is SGHRS and CDR2 YFSETQ. Unmatched junction bases numbered 7, after V lost 7 bases and J lost 4 bases. The CDR3 is made up of 13 amino acids. CDR3 residues: CASGVDRVTEAFF. CDR3 bases: TGCGCCAGCGGAGTTGACAGGGTCACTGAAGCTTTCTTT.

The V call is TRBV5-1, the J call TRBJ2-7; 8 bases are a match to TRBD2. Germline assignment: CDR1 SGHRS and CDR2 YFSETQ. The CDR3 contains 15 residues. The trim removed 3 bases at V and 2 bases at J, leaving 7 bases unmatched. CDR3 amino acids: CASSSEPGLAYEQYF. The DNA for the CDR3 is TGCGCCAGCAGCTCGGAACCGGGACTAGCCTACGAGCAGTACTTC.

This chain uses TRBV11-2 with TRBJ2-5, with a tentative D call TRBD2 (5 bases). Trimming shortened V by 3 bases and J by 6 bases, and 11 bases separated the two germline ends. The CDR3 length is 13 residues. Germline V lookup: CDR1 SGHAT, CDR2 FQNNGV. The CDR3 sequence is CASSFPGSQTQYF. CDR3 DNA: TGTGCCAGCAGCTTCCCGGGGAGTCAGACCCAGTACTTC.